These T cell receptor beta chains were read from a single sample in a study of cytomegalovirus exposure and HLA in healthy donors. Data came from immunoSEQ multiplex PCR; TCRdb stores just in-frame clones and leaves some out. Here the sample table reports 50,000 to 60,000 clones. What was sequenced was PBMCs. The receptors derive from a male donor in good health and CMV-seronegative. Both conserved end residues are part of each CDR3. Fields, in order: V gene, J gene, D gene, CDR3 DNA, CDR3 protein. The D gene is left open where the match is weak.

TRBV28	TRBJ1-4	TRBD1	TGTGCCAGCAGGGGACAGGGAGGAACTAATGAAAAACTGTTTTTT	CASRGQGGTNEKLFF
TRBV6-1	TRBJ1-2	NA	TGTGCCAGCAGTGAAGCGGAGGGCTTCTCATCTAACTATGGCTACACCTTC	CASSEAEGFSSNYGYTF
TRBV11-2	TRBJ2-3	NA	TGTGCCAGCAGCATAAGACAGTTGCGCGGGGCCCGCACAGATACGCAGTATTTT	CASSIRQLRGARTDTQYF
TRBV21-1	TRBJ1-5	NA	TGTGCCAGCAAAGGGACAGTTAATCAGCCCCAGCATTTT	CASKGTVNQPQHF
TRBV18	TRBJ1-2	NA	TGTGCCAGCTCACCGAGCCAGGGTTTTCAGGGCTACACCTTC	CASSPSQGFQGYTF
TRBV7-8	TRBJ1-2	TRBD1	TGTGCCAGCAGCTTAGATCGGGGACAGGGTGGCTATGGCTACACCTTC	CASSLDRGQGGYGYTF
TRBV27	TRBJ2-2	NA	TGTGCCAGCTGGCCAGTCGCGAACACCGGGGAGCTGTTTTTT	CASWPVANTGELFF
TRBV27	TRBJ2-5	NA	TGTGCCAGCAGTGTAGGGCGCGGCGGGGTCTACCAAGAGACCCAGTACTTC	CASSVGRGGVYQETQYF
TRBV6-5	TRBJ1-1	NA	TGTGCCAGCAGCAGACAGGCAAACACTGAAGCTTTCTTT	CASSRQANTEAFF
TRBV5-1	TRBJ2-7	NA	TGCGCCAGCAGCTTGGTCGGCGGTTTCTCCTACGAGCAGTACTTC	CASSLVGGFSYEQYF
TRBV29-1	TRBJ1-1	TRBD1	TGCAGCGTGGACAGGGGGGGTAGAACTGAAGCTTTCTTT	CSVDRGGRTEAFF
TRBV7-9	TRBJ2-2	NA	TGTGCCAGCAGCTTAGGAGTTGCGAACACCGGGGAGCTGTTTTTT	CASSLGVANTGELFF
TRBV28	TRBJ2-7	NA	TGTGCCAGCAGTCCTCCGAAAGCCTCCTACGAGCAGTACTTC	CASSPPKASYEQYF
TRBV4-3	TRBJ2-3	NA	TGCGCCAGTAGGCCGAACCCAGGCCCCACAGATACGCAGTATTTT	CASRPNPGPTDTQYF
TRBV23-1	TRBJ2-1	TRBD1	TGCGCCAGCAGATCAGGGGGCGTCGCGGACAATGAGCAGTTCTTC	CASRSGGVADNEQFF
TRBV10-3	TRBJ2-3	NA	TGTGCCATCAGGGCCTCGACTGGCACAGATACGCAGTATTTT	CAIRASTGTDTQYF
TRBV5-4	TRBJ2-7	NA	TGTGCCAGCAGCCGGCCGACAGGATCGACCTACGAGCAGTACTTC	CASSRPTGSTYEQYF
TRBV28	TRBJ1-2	NA	TGTGCCAGCAGTTCCCGTCAGGGGCGCGGGCTGGGCTACACCTTC	CASSSRQGRGLGYTF
TRBV7-2	TRBJ2-3	NA	TGTGCCAGCAGCGTACTGTACTCGGCAGATACGCAGTATTTT	CASSVLYSADTQYF